Listed here are 23 T cell receptor beta chains from one sample, sequenced in a study of PD-1 blockade in classical Hodgkin lymphoma. With no exception, relapse followed autologous stem cell transplantation in all patients, and brentuximab vedotin exposure varied. Magnetic negative selection of thawed PBMCs yielded the CD8+ T cells. Sequenced by immunoSEQ multiplex PCR; TCRdb stores in-frame clones only, minus some. Among about 13,000 clones listed, roughly 84% were seen once. The starting material was CD8+ T cells from blood, obtained at baseline. All receptors come from a human donor with classical Hodgkin lymphoma.

This clone appeared a single time. J is TRBJ2-7 and V is TRBV7-2; 11 nucleotides line up with TRBD2. The CDR3 is 15 amino acids. Germline-derived CDR1 and CDR2 are SGHTA and FQGNSA. V lost 1 base and J lost 2; bases outside the gene matches: 1. The CDR3 coding sequence is TGTGCCAGCAGCTTAGGACTAGCGGGGCCCTACGAGCAGTACTTC. Translated, it gives CASSLGLAGPYEQYF.

This chain uses TRBV9 with TRBJ2-1; 9 bases agree with TRBD2. This CDR3 has 16 residues. The V segment lost 0 bases and the J segment 4 bases; nucleotides outside the gene matches: 5. The germline V gene has CDR1 SGDLS and CDR2 YYNGEE. CDR3 DNA sequence: TGTGCCAGCAGCGTAGGCGGGAGGGTTTCGTACAATGAGCAGTTCTTC. Translation gives CASSVGGRVSYNEQFF.

The CDR3 loop is CASRGGYNNYEQYF. The CDR3, as DNA: TGTGCCAGCAGGGGAGGGTACAACAACTACGAGCAGTACTTC. The chain joins TRBV25-1 to TRBJ2-7, with 7 bases aligning to TRBD2. CDR3 size: 14 residues. V shed 6 bases and J 3 bases; nucleotides not matched to a gene: 8. Germline V gene data show CDR1 as MGHDK and CDR2 as SYGVNS.

This sequence joins TRBV4-2 and TRBJ2-7, with D unclear. CDR3 length: 15 residues. V was cut by 0 bases and J by 3 bases, with 12 bases left in between. The germline V gene encodes CDR1 LGHNA and CDR2 YNFKEQ. The DNA of the CDR3 is TGTGCCAGCAGCCAAGATGATCCAGGAGACTACGAGCAGTACTTC. This encodes CASSQDDPGDYEQYF.

V usage is TRBV11-2 and J usage is TRBJ2-7; no definite D call. This CDR3 spans 13 amino acids. Trimming left V 8 bases short and J 0 bases short, with 11 bases between. Per the germline V gene, CDR1 is SGHAT and CDR2 is FQNNGV. The CDR3 loop is CASSFGFSYEQYF. In nucleotides, the CDR3 is TGTGCCAGCTCCTTCGGGTTCTCCTACGAGCAGTACTTC.

By share, this clone ranks as medium-sized (0.01 to 0.1%). The V call is TRBV5-4, the J call TRBJ1-1, with 8 bases fitting TRBD1. The CDR3 totals 14 residues. The junction had 8 bases not matched to a gene; V was cut back by 10 bases and J by 0 bases. Germline-derived CDR1 and CDR2 are SGHNT and YYREEE (reference sequence). CDR3: CAGTGGGVNTEAFF. The CDR3 DNA sequence: TGTGCCGGAACAGGGGGAGGGGTGAACACTGAAGCTTTCTTT.

The V gene is TRBV7-9, the J gene TRBJ1-1; 7 nucleotides align to TRBD1. Trimming at V came to 5 bases and at J to 2 bases, leaving 11 bases not matched to a gene. The germline gives CDR1 SEHNR, CDR2 FQNEAQ (reference sequence). The CDR3 spans 16 residues. CDR3 nucleotides: TGTGCCAGCAGCCCAAACAGGGGCCCCTTCAACACTGAAGCTTTCTTT. Residues: CASSPNRGPFNTEAFF.

The genes are TRBV10-3 and TRBJ2-3; D may be TRBD1 (7 bases). The CDR3 runs 14 residues. Trimming took off 4 bases at V and 5 bases at J, with 13 bases between the two ends. CDR1 and CDR2 (germline): ENHRY, SYGVKD. The CDR3 protein is CAISGGGGIDTQYF. The CDR3 bases are TGTGCCATCAGTGGAGGAGGGGGCATAGATACGCAGTATTTT.

The rearrangement joins TRBV9 to TRBJ2-1; the match to TRBD2 covers 11 bases. The CDR3 extends over 15 amino acids. Losses at the gene ends were 4 bases for V and 8 bases for J; bases not matched to a gene: 8. The germline CDR1 and CDR2 sequences are SGDLS and YYNGEE. CDR3 protein: CASSTVAGGRDEQFF. CDR3 sequence (DNA): TGTGCCAGCAGCACCGTAGCGGGGGGGCGTGATGAGCAGTTCTTC.

This chain links TRBV5-5 with TRBJ1-1; the D gene is possibly TRBD1 (5 bases). V dropped 1 base and J dropped 7 bases, with 14 bases sitting between them. There are 14 residues in the CDR3. Germline assignment: CDR1 SGHKS and CDR2 YYEKEE (reference sequence). The CDR3 is CASSLFDGGGEAFF. The CDR3 nucleotides are TGTGCCAGCAGCTTGTTTGACGGCGGGGGTGAAGCTTTCTTT.

The chain is built from TRBV7-9 and TRBJ2-5; 7 bases are shared with TRBD1. The CDR3 length is 13 residues. The germline V gene has CDR1 SEHNR and CDR2 FQNEAQ (reference sequence). Losses at the gene ends were 6 bases for V and 1 base for J; bases not matched to a gene: 2. In nucleotides, the CDR3 is TGTGCCAGCAGACGACAGGGCCAAGAGACCCAGTACTTC. It is translated as CASRRQGQETQYF.

The V call is TRBV7-9, the J call TRBJ2-7; TRBD1 agrees at 9 bases. Per the germline V gene, CDR1 is SEHNR and CDR2 is FQNEAQ (reference sequence). Losses at the gene ends were 2 bases for V and 4 bases for J; bases not matched to a gene: 6. This CDR3 is 15 amino acids long. For the CDR3, the DNA is TGTGCCAGCAGCTTAATCGGGACAGGGATGTACGAGCAGTACTTC. This encodes CASSLIGTGMYEQYF.

The gene calls are TRBV28 and TRBJ1-1; TRBD1 matches at 7 bases. This CDR3 is built from 14 residues. From germline, CDR1 is MDHEN and CDR2 SYDVKM. The V gene end was trimmed by 8 bases and the J gene end by 2 bases; junction bases not matched to a gene: 8. The CDR3 sequence is CASGRDRLNTEAFF. In DNA form, the CDR3 reads TGTGCCAGCGGCCGGGACAGACTTAACACTGAAGCTTTCTTT.

CDR3 nucleotides: TGTGCCAGCTCACCAGGGCCCGGAGCGGGCGCCGACGGCTACACCTTC. This gives the protein CASSPGPGAGADGYTF. The J gene is TRBJ1-2, the V gene TRBV18; D is undetermined. Germline CDR1 and CDR2: KGHSH and LQKENI. The CDR3 totals 16 residues. V was cut by 2 bases and J by 8 bases, with 21 bases left in between.

The gene calls are TRBV4-1 and TRBJ1-4; D is ambiguous. The length of the CDR3 is 19 residues. V shed 1 base and J shed 7 bases, with 25 bases lying between them. Per germline, CDR1 MGHRA and CDR2 YSYEKL. Here the CDR3 reads CASSQGDGPYLGGGEKLFF. In DNA, the CDR3 is TGCGCCAGCAGCCAAGGCGATGGCCCCTATCTTGGAGGAGGTGAAAAACTGTTTTTT.

The chain combines TRBV4-3 with TRBJ1-6, with D possibly matching TRBD1 (6 bases). The CDR3 consists of 15 residues. Looked up from germline, CDR1 is LGHNA and CDR2 is YSLEER. V was pared by 2 bases and J by 7 bases, with 12 bases between. The CDR3 coding sequence is TGCGCCAGCAGCCAAACAGGGTCTGGAAATTCACCCCTCCACTTT. Translated, it gives CASSQTGSGNSPLHF.

The V gene is TRBV11-2, the J gene TRBJ2-7, with a possible D match to TRBD1 (5 bases). The V gene's germline CDR1 is SGHAT and CDR2 FQNNGV. The CDR3 is 15 residues long. The V end lost 6 bases, the J end lost 2 bases, and 17 bases lay between the germline ends. In DNA, the CDR3 is TGTGCCAGCAGTTCAACAGGCGCCCTCGCCTACGAGCAGTACTTC. This gives the protein CASSSTGALAYEQYF.

The rearrangement links TRBV11-2 to TRBJ2-7; 9 nucleotides agree with TRBD2. This CDR3 is built from 15 residues. With V trimmed by 3 bases and J by 0 bases, 3 bases remained unmatched. Germline CDR1 SGHAT, CDR2 FQNNGV. The DNA of the CDR3 is TGTGCCAGCAGCTTGGCTAGCGGGGTCTCCTACGAGCAGTACTTC. This gives the protein CASSLASGVSYEQYF.

V gene TRBV6-6 combines with J gene TRBJ2-7, with 8 bases matching TRBD1. After removal of 5 bases from V and 2 bases from J, the junction contained 5 bases not matched to a gene. The CDR3 runs 14 residues. Germline V gene lookup returns CDR1 MNHNY and CDR2 SVGAGI (reference sequence). CDR3 sequence (DNA): TGTGCCAGCAGTGCCGGGACAGGCACCTACGAGCAGTACTTC. Protein sequence: CASSAGTGTYEQYF.

This clone is judged medium-sized. This chain joins TRBV9 and TRBJ1-2; D not resolved. Germline values: CDR1 SGDLS, CDR2 YYNGEE. V lost 2 bases to trimming and J lost 3 bases, with 14 bases between them. The CDR3 is made up of 15 amino acids. The DNA of the CDR3 is TGTGCCAGCAGCGTCTTTTTCGGGCCCGACTATGGCTACACCTTC. It yields the protein CASSVFFGPDYGYTF.

The V call is TRBV27, the J call TRBJ1-2; possibly TRBD1 for D (5 bases). V was shortened by 6 bases and J by 2 bases, with 13 bases between the two germline ends. CDR1 MNHEY and CDR2 SMNVEV come from the germline V gene (reference sequence). This CDR3 comprises 14 residues. The CDR3 is CASSPGGANYGYTF. The CDR3 bases are TGTGCCAGCAGCCCGGGGGGAGCCAACTATGGCTACACCTTC.

V gene TRBV18 combines with J gene TRBJ2-2; D may be TRBD2 (5 bases). Trimming pared 2 bases from V and 4 bases from J, leaving 11 bases between. The CDR3 loop spans 15 amino acids. From germline, CDR1 is KGHSH and CDR2 LQKENI. The CDR3 loop reads CASSPTQDSTGELFF. Here the CDR3 DNA reads TGTGCCAGCTCACCAACCCAGGACTCCACCGGGGAGCTGTTTTTT.

V is TRBV5-1 and J is TRBJ1-3; D is perhaps TRBD1 (6 bases). The V gene lost 3 bases and the J gene lost 3 bases, with 7 bases spanning the gap. CDR1 and CDR2 (germline): SGHRS, YFSETQ. CDR3 size: 13 residues. The CDR3 reads CASSWDIGNTIYF. In nucleotides, the CDR3 is TGCGCCAGCAGCTGGGACATTGGAAACACCATATATTTT.